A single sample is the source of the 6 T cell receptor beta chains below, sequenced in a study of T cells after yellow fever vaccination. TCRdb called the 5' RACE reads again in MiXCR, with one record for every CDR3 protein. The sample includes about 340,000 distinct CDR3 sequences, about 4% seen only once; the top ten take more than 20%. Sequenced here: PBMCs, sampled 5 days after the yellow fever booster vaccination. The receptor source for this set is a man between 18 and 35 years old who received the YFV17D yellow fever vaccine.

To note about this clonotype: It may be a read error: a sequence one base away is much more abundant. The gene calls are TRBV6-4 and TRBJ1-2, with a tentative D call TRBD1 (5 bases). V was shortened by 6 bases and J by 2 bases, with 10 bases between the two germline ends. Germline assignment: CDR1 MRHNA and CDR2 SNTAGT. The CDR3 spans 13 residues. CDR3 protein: CASSPDINYGYTF. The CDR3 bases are TGTGCCAGCAGCCCGGACATAAACTATGGCTACACCTTC.

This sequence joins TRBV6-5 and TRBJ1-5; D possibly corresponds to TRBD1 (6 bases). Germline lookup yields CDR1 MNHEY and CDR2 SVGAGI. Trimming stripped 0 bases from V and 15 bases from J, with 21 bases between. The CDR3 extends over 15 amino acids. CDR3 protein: CASSYSAAGGPSRHF. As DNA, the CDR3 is TGTGCCAGCAGTTACTCGGCAGCCGGGGGCCCCTCAAGGCATTTT.

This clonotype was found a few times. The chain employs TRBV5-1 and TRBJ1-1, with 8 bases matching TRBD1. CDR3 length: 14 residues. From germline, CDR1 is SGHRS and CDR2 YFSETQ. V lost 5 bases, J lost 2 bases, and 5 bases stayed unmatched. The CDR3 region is CASRGAGGNTEAFF. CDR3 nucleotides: TGCGCCAGCAGAGGGGCAGGGGGCAACACTGAAGCTTTCTTT.

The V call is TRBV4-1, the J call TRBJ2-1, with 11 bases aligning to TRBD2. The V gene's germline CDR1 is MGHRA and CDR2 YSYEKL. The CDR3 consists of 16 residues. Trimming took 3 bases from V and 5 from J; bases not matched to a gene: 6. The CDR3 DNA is TGCGCCAGCAGCCAGATAGCGGGGGGGATCGACAATGAGCAGTTCTTC. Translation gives CASSQIAGGIDNEQFF.

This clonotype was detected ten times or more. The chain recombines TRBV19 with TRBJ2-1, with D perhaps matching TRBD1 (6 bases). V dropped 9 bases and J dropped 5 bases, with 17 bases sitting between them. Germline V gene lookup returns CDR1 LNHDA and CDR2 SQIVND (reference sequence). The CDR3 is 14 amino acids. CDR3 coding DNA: TGTGCCAGCCGAGGGGCAGGGGTAAACAATGAGCAGTTCTTC. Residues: CASRGAGVNNEQFF.

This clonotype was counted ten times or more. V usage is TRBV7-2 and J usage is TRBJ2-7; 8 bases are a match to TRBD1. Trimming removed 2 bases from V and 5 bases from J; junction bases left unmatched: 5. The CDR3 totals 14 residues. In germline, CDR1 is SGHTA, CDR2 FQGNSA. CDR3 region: CASSLTDRVHEQYF. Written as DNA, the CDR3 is TGTGCCAGCAGCTTAACGGACAGGGTCCACGAGCAGTACTTC.